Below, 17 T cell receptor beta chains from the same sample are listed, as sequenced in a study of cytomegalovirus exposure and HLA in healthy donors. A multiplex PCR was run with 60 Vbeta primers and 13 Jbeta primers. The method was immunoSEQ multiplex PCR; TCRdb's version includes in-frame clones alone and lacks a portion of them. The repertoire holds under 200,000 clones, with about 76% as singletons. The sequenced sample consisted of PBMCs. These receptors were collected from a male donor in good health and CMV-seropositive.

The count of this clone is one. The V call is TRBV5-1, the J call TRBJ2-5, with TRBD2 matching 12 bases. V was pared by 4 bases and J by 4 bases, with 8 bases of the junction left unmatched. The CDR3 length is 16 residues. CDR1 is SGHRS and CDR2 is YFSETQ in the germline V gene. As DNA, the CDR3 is TGCGCCAGCAGCCCTACTAGCGGGGGGTTCGGAGAGACCCAGTACTTC. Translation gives CASSPTSGGFGETQYF.

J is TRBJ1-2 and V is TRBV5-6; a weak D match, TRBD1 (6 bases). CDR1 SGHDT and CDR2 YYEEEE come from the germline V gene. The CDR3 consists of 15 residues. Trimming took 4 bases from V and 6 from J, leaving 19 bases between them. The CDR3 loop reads CASSPGRGGGHGYTF. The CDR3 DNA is TGTGCCAGCAGCCCCGGGAGGGGGGGAGGACATGGCTACACCTTC.

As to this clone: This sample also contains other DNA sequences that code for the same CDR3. In DNA, the CDR3 is TGTGCCAGCAGCTTGGGGACAGGGGCAAACTATGGCTACACCTTC. This gives the protein CASSLGTGANYGYTF. The V and J genes are TRBV5-6 and TRBJ1-2; TRBD1 aligns across 9 bases. The J segment lost 2 bases and the V segment lost 0 bases, leaving 2 bases of the junction unmatched. CDR1 SGHDT and CDR2 YYEEEE come from the germline V gene. The CDR3 is 15 residues long.

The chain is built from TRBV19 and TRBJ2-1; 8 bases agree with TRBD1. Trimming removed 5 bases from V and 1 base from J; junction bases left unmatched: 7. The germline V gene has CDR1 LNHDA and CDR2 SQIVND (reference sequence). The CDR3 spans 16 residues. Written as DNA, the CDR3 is TGTGCCAGTAGTTCCCCCCGGGACAGGTCCTACAATGAGCAGTTCTTC. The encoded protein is CASSSPRDRSYNEQFF.

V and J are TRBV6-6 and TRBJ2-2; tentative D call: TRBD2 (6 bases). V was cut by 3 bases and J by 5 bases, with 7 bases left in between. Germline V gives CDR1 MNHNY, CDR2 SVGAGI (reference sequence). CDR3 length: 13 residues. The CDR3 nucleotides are TGTGCCAGCAGTTATGGGGGGACCGGGGAGCTGTTTTTT. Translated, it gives CASSYGGTGELFF.

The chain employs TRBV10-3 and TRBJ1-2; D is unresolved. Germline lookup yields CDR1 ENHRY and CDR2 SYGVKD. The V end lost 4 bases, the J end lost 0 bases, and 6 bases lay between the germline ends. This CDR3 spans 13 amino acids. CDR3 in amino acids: CAISASSNYGYTF. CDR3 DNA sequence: TGTGCCATCAGTGCGAGTTCTAACTATGGCTACACCTTC.

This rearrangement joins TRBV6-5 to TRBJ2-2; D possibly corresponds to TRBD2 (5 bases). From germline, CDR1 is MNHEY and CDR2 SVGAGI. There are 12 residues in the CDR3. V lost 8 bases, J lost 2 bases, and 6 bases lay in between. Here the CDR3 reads CASEGNTGELFF. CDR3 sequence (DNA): TGTGCCAGCGAGGGCAACACCGGGGAGCTGTTTTTT.

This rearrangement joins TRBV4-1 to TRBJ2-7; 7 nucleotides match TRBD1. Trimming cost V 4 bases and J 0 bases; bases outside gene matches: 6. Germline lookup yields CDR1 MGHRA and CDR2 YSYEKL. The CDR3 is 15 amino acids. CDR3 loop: CASSPRQGSSYEQYF. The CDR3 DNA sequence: TGCGCCAGCAGCCCCCGACAGGGCAGCTCCTACGAGCAGTACTTC.

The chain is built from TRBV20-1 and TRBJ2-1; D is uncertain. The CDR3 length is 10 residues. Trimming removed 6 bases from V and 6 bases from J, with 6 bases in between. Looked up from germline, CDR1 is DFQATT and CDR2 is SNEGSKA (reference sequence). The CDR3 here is CSAPGNEQFF. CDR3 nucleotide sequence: TGCAGTGCCCCGGGCAATGAGCAGTTCTTC.

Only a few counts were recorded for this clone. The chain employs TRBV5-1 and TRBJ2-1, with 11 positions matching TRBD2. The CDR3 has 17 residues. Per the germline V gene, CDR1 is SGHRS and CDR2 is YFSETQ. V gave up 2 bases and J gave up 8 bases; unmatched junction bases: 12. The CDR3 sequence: CASSFTTSGGRTDEQFF. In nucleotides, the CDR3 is TGCGCCAGCAGCTTTACCACTAGCGGGGGACGTACCGATGAGCAGTTCTTC. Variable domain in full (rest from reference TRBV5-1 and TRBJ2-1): KAGVTQTPRYLIKTRGQQVTLSCSPISGHRSVSWYQQTPGQGLQFLFEYFSETQRNKGNFPGRFSGRQFSNSRSEMNVSTLELGDSALYLCASSFTTSGGRTDEQFFGPGTRLTVL.

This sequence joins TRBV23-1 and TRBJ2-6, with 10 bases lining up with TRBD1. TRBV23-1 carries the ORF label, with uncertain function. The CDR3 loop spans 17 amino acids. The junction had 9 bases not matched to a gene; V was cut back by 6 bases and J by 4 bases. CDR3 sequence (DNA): TGCGCCAGCAGGGCCGGGACAGGGGCGTGGGGGGCCAACGTCCTGACTTTC. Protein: CASRAGTGAWGANVLTF.

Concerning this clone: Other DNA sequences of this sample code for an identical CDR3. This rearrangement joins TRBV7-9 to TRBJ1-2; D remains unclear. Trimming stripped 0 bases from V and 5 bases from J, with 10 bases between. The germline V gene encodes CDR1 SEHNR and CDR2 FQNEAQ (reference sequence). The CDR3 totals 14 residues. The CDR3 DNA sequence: TGTGCCAGCAGCTTAGCGCGCGAACTATATGGCTACACCTTC. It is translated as CASSLARELYGYTF.

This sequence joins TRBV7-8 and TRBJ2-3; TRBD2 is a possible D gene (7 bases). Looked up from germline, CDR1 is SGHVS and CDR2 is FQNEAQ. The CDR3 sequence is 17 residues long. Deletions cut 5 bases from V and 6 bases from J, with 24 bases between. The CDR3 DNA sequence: TGTGCCAGCAGCCCGTACATAGCGGCGGGGGCAGGGGATACGCAGTATTTT. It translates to CASSPYIAAGAGDTQYF. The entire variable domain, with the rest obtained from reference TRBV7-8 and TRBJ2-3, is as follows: GAGVSQSPRYKVAKRGQDVALRCDPISGHVSLFWYQQALGQGPEFLTYFQNEAQLDKSGLPSDRFFAERPEGSVSTLKIQRTQQEDSAVYLCASSPYIAAGAGDTQYFGPGTRLTVL.

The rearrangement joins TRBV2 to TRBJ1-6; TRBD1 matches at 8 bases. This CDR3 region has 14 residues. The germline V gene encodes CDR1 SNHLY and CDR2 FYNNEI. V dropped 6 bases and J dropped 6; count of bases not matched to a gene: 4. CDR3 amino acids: CASRDTGGNSPLHF. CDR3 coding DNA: TGTGCCAGCAGAGATACAGGGGGTAATTCACCCCTCCACTTT.

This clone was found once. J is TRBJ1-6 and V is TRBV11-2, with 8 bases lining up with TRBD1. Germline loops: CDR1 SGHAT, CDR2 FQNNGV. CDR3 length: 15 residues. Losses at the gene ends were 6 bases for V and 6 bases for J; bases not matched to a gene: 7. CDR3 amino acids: CASRAQTGVNSPLHF. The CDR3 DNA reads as TGTGCCAGCAGGGCCCAGACAGGGGTTAATTCACCCCTCCACTTT.

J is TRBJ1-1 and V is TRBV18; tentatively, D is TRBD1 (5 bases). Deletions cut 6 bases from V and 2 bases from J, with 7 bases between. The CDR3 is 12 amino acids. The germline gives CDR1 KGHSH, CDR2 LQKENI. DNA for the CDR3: TGTGCCAGCTCGCAGGGTAACACTGAAGCTTTCTTT. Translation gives CASSQGNTEAFF.

CDR3 protein: CASSPGQGNYEQYF. CDR3 nucleotides: TGTGCCAGCAGTCCGGGACAGGGTAACTACGAGCAGTACTTC. The chain joins TRBV5-6 to TRBJ2-7; 9 nucleotides agree with TRBD1. The CDR3 has 14 amino acids. Germline V gene data show CDR1 as SGHDT and CDR2 as YYEEEE. V lost 5 bases, J lost 3 bases, and 6 bases stayed unmatched. Complete variable domain (other parts from reference TRBV5-6 and TRBJ2-7): DAGVTQSPTHLIKTRGQQVTLRCSPKSGHDTVSWYQQALGQGPQFIFQYYEEEERQRGNFPDRFSGHQFPNYSSELNVNALLLGDSALYLCASSPGQGNYEQYFGPGTRLTVT.